Here is one T cell receptor (beta chain) with its context. Its antigen is as yet unknown. TCRdb re-called the 5' RACE reads through MiXCR, storing one row per CDR3 protein. The sample carries a few hundred thousand distinct CDR3 sequences, approximately 8.7% recorded once. These data are taken from a study of identical twins. This CDR3 spans 16 amino acids. Per germline, CDR1 SEHNR and CDR2 FQNEAQ (reference sequence). Unmatched junction bases numbered 12, after V lost 5 bases and J lost 5 bases. Overall study results and limits: Model-predicted out-of-frame TCR alpha sharing fell below observed values in monozygotic twins. Sharing of beta out-of-frame sequences by twins showed a weaker excess.

Donors uniformly comprised healthy Caucasians. V usage is TRBV7-9 and J usage is TRBJ1-5; the match to TRBD1 covers 7 bases. The sequence derives from a woman aged 45-65 years in good health. Sequences were obtained from naive T cells sorted from blood. CDR3 DNA sequence: TGTGCCAGCAGCCCTTCAGGGGGAATCGAGGATCAGCCCCAGCATTTT. Protein: CASSPSGGIEDQPQHF. Complete variable domain (other parts from reference TRBV7-9 and TRBJ1-5): DTGVSQNPRHKITKRGQNVTFRCDPISEHNRLYWYRQTLGQGPEFLTYFQNEAQLEKSRLLSDRFSAERPKGSFSTLEIQRTEQGDSAMYLCASSPSGGIEDQPQHFGDGTRLSIL.